These T cell receptor beta chains were read from a single sample in a study of cytomegalovirus exposure and HLA in healthy donors. TCRdb's table, derived via immunoSEQ multiplex PCR, lists solely in-frame clones and lacks some. This table holds about 130,000 clones, 74% found once. The sequenced sample consisted of PBMCs. The receptor set was obtained from a woman in her forties or fifties in good health and CMV-seropositive. CDR3s include the opening cysteine and the closing phenylalanine or tryptophan.

CDR3: CASSPRQGASPYEQYF
V: TRBV18
J: TRBJ2-7

CDR3: CASSGRRWTEAFF
V: TRBV25-1
J: TRBJ1-1

CDR3: CASSRGPLTEAFF
V: TRBV7-2
J: TRBJ1-1

CDR3: CASSPGTGGTVGYTF
V: TRBV27
J: TRBJ1-2

CDR3: CASSYTRGIDYGYTF
V: TRBV6-6
J: TRBJ1-2

CDR3: CSVDPGGANTGELFF
V: TRBV29-1
J: TRBJ2-2

CDR3: CASSPSGGAYMEETQYF
V: TRBV5-4
J: TRBJ2-5

CDR3: CASSVGHREPQHF
V: TRBV11-2
J: TRBJ1-5

CDR3: CSSSYTADTEAFF
V: TRBV7-9
J: TRBJ1-1

CDR3: CASSPGLAARGTQYF
V: TRBV7-2
J: TRBJ2-5

CDR3: CASSPSTGPGETQYF
V: TRBV5-1
J: TRBJ2-5

CDR3: CASSISGTSGIHEQYF
V: TRBV11-3
J: TRBJ2-7

CDR3: CASSPGTSGLTTDTQYF
V: TRBV5-4
J: TRBJ2-3

CDR3: CASSHWDRQETQYF
V: TRBV4-2
J: TRBJ2-5

CDR3: CASSPKRLRLPNEKLFF
V: TRBV9
J: TRBJ1-4

CDR3: CASSLNPSYEQYF
V: TRBV5-1
J: TRBJ2-7

CDR3: CASSQETGGSPLHF
V: TRBV14
J: TRBJ1-6

CDR3: CASSQDRQGAFF
V: TRBV4-3
J: TRBJ1-1

CDR3: CASSLGQGSDTQYF
V: TRBV2
J: TRBJ2-3